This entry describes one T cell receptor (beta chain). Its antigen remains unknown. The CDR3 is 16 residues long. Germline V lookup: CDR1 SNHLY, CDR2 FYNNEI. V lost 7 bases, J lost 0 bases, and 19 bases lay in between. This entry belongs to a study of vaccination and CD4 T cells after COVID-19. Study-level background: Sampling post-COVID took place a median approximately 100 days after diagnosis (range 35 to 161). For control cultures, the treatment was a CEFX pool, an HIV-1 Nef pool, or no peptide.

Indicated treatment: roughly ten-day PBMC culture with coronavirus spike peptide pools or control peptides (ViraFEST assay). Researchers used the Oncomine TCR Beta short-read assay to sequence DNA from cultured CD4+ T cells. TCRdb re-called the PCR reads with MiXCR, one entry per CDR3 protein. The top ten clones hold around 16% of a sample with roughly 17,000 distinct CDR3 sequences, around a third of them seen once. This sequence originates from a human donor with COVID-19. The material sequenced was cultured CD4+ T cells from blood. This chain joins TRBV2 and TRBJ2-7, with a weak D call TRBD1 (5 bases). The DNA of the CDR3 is TGTGCCAGCACATTCGGGCGGACAATCAGCTCCTACGAGCAGTACTTC. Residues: CASTFGRTISSYEQYF.